The sample holds many counts of the clone carrying this T cell receptor beta chain. As yet, its antigen is unknown. The data belong to a study of T cells in Graves' hyperthyroidism and ophthalmopathy. Notes on the study in general: Appearing also in blood were most of the thyroid clonotypes expanded above 0.001.

Amplified TCR beta CDR3 regions came from RNA transcripts. The TCR CDR3 first-round RT-PCR relied on the HTBI primer set. A single record per CDR3 protein comes from TCRdb applying MiXCR to the multiplex PCR reads. The sample consists of under 350,000 distinct CDR3 sequences, 15% to 20% of them appearing once. Thyroid ultrasound and orbital computed tomography, with clinical symptoms and serum thyroxine and TRAb, informed diagnoses. Source material for PBMCs was about 10 ml fresh peripheral blood. This clonotype was sampled from a woman aged 55-75 years with Graves' ophthalmopathy. Specimen: blood.

The CDR3 sequence: CASSPRQDLEGRAVGYTF. CDR3 in DNA: TGTGCCAGCAGCCCCCGCCAAGACCTCGAGGGGCGGGCGGTGGGCTACACCTTC. The rearrangement links TRBV9 to TRBJ1-2; possible D gene TRBD1, 5 bases. Trimming removed 4 bases from V and 8 bases from J, with 30 bases in between. The CDR3 contains 18 residues. Germline CDR1 is SGDLS and CDR2 is YYNGEE.